The 10 T cell receptor beta chains reported below all come from one sample, sequenced in a study of blood T cell repertoires in COVID-19. The protocol was immunoSEQ multiplex PCR, while the TCRdb copy is restricted to in-frame clones and leaves out a portion. The sample lists about 160,000 clones, 88% occurring once. The source material was PBMCs or T cells enriched from blood (not recorded which). The receptor set was obtained from a woman in her forties or fifties who had recovered from COVID-19.

This clone turned up a few times. V and J are TRBV7-3 and TRBJ2-2; D gene uncertain. CDR3 length: 16 amino acids. Germline lookup yields CDR1 SGHTA and CDR2 FQGTGA. V was trimmed by 6 bases and J by 0 bases, leaving 14 bases between them. CDR3 coding DNA: TGTGCCAGCAGGGTACAAGGAGTAGCGAACACCGGGGAGCTGTTTTTT. Translation: CASRVQGVANTGELFF.

The V call is TRBV6-2 or TRBV6-3, the J call TRBJ2-7, with 10 bases identical to TRBD2. The V and J ends lost 6 bases and 1 base, in that order; junction bases with no gene match: 6. Looked up from germline, CDR1 is MNHEY and CDR2 is SVGEGT. This CDR3 region has 15 residues. The CDR3 region is CASSTLAGGSYEQYF. CDR3 nucleotides: TGTGCCAGCAGCACTTTAGCGGGGGGTTCCTACGAGCAGTACTTC.

This chain uses TRBV3-1 (or the pseudogene TRBV3-2) with TRBJ2-2; 7 bases align to TRBD1. The CDR3 spans 16 residues. V was pared by 4 bases and J by 0 bases, with 5 bases of the junction left unmatched. Germline lookup yields CDR1 LGHDT and CDR2 YNNKEL (reference sequence). This CDR3 is CASSRTGTANTGELFF. For the CDR3, the DNA is TGTGCCAGCAGCCGCACCGGGACAGCGAACACCGGGGAGCTGTTTTTT.

This chain links TRBV6-5 with TRBJ1-1; 7 bases line up with TRBD1. Germline V gene lookup returns CDR1 MNHEY and CDR2 SVGAGI. The CDR3 runs to 12 residues. Unmatched junction bases numbered 2, after V lost 4 bases and J lost 6 bases. The CDR3 DNA follows: TGTGCCAGCAGTTCCAGGGGGGCTGAAGCTTTCTTT. Translated, it gives CASSSRGAEAFF.

On this clone itself: The junction and the germline gene differ at one end; a read error may be behind it. The chain recombines TRBV7-3 with TRBJ2-2; 8 positions match TRBD1. The CDR3 runs to 18 residues. Looked up from germline, CDR1 is SGHTA and CDR2 is FQGTGA. CDR3: CASSQFGTGFGNAGELFF. The CDR3 nucleotides read TGTGCCAGCAGCCAATTCGGGACAGGATTTGGGAACGCCGGGGAGCTGTTTTTT.

The chain links TRBV5-6 to TRBJ1-3; 7 bases match TRBD1. Germline V gene data show CDR1 as SGHDT and CDR2 as YYEEEE. V shed 4 bases, J shed 3 bases, and the junction held 7 bases outside the gene matches. The CDR3 contains 15 residues. CDR3 nucleotides: TGTGCCAGCAGCACATACAGGGGAATTGGAAACACCATATATTTT. Encoded protein: CASSTYRGIGNTIYF.

This clone was detected once. The CDR3, as DNA: TGCGCCAGCAGCTTGGAAGGAAGGACAGGTGGTGAGCAGTACTTC. Its translation: CASSLEGRTGGEQYF. J is TRBJ2-7 and V is TRBV5-1; 7 bases line up with TRBD1. This CDR3 comprises 15 residues. Germline V gene data show CDR1 as SGHRS and CDR2 as YFSETQ. V was clipped by 0 bases and J by 7 bases; unmatched bases: 10.

The V gene is TRBV28, the J gene TRBJ1-6; TRBD1 aligns across 8 bases. The CDR3 extends over 15 amino acids. CDR1 is MDHEN, CDR2 SYDVKM, per germline. The junction had 7 bases not matched to a gene; V was cut back by 4 bases and J by 8 bases. The CDR3 loop is CASSSQGGGDSPLHF. The DNA for the CDR3 is TGTGCCAGCAGTTCACAGGGGGGCGGGGATTCACCCCTCCACTTT.

The rearrangement uses TRBV5-6 and TRBJ2-7; D remains unclear. From germline, CDR1 is SGHDT and CDR2 YYEEEE. Trimming took off 4 bases at V and 4 bases at J, with 12 bases between the two ends. The CDR3 is made up of 13 amino acids. CDR3 bases: TGTGCCAGCAGCCCACTCGGAGTTTACGAGCAGTACTTC. Translated: CASSPLGVYEQYF.

J is TRBJ2-3 and V is TRBV5-1; 10 bases agree with TRBD2. The CDR3 extends over 16 amino acids. Trimming took 4 bases from V and 10 from J; bases not matched to a gene: 15. Germline loops: CDR1 SGHRS, CDR2 YFSETQ. This CDR3 is CASSGVERGGYGAQYF. The CDR3 DNA reads TGCGCCAGCAGCGGCGTCGAGCGGGGGGGATACGGTGCGCAGTATTTT.